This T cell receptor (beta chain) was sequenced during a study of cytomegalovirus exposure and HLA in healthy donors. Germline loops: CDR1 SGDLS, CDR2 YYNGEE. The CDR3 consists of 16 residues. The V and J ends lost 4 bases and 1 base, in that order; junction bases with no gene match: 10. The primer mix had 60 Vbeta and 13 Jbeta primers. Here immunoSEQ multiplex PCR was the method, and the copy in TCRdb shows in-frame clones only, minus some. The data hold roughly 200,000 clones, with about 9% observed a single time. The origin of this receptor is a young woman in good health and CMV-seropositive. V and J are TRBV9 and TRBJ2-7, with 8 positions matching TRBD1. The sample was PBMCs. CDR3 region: CASSPSGGSVSYEQYF. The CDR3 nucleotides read TGTGCCAGCAGCCCATCAGGGGGCTCGGTATCCTACGAGCAGTACTTC.